This TCR beta chain comes out of a study of blood T cell repertoires in COVID-19. The germline V and J ends were trimmed by 0 bases and 0 bases, with 10 bases remaining between them. Germline V CDR1 and CDR2: SGHNT, YYREEE (reference sequence). This CDR3 region has 15 residues. Assay used: immunoSEQ multiplex PCR; TCRdb lists only in-frame clones, some missing. The repertoire includes about 280,000 clones, under 90% of them detected once, and roughly 2.1% sits in the top ten. The chain has TRBV5-4 and TRBJ2-7; tentatively, D is TRBD2 (5 bases). This clonotype was sampled from a man aged 45-65 years with acute or convalescent COVID-19. The sample was peripheral blood. The CDR3 loop reads CASSLATGSSYEQYF. In nucleotides, the CDR3 is TGTGCCAGCAGCTTGGCTACGGGGAGCTCCTACGAGCAGTACTTC.